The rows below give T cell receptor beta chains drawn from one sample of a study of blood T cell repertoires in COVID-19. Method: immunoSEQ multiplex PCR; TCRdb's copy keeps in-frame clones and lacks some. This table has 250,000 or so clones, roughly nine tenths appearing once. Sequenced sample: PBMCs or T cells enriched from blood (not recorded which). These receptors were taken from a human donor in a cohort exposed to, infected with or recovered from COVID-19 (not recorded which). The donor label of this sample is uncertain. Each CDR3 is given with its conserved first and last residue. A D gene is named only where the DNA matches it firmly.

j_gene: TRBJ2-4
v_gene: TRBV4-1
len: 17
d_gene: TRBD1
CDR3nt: TGCGCCAGCAGCCACCTCGGACAGGCGAGGGCCAAAAACATTCAGTACTTC
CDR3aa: CASSHLGQARAKNIQYF

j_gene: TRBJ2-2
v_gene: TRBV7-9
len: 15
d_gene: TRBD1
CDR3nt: TGTGCCAGCAGCACCGGGACAGCGAACACCGGGGAGCTGTTTTTT
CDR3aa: CASSTGTANTGELFF

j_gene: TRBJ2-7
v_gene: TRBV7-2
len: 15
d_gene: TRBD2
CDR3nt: TGTGCCAGCAGCACTGTTAGCGGGGGGGCCTACGAGCAGTACTTC
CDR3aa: CASSTVSGGAYEQYF

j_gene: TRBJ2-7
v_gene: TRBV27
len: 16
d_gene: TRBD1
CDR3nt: TGTGCCAGCAGCCTTAGAACAGGGGGCGAGGGATACGAGCAGTACTTC
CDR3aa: CASSLRTGGEGYEQYF

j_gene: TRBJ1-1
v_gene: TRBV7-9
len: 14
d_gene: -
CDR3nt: TGTGCCAGCAGCTTAGTAGGGGCGCGAACTGAAGCTTTCTTT
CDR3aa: CASSLVGARTEAFF

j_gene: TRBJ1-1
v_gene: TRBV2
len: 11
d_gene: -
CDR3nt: TGTGCCAGCAGTGAATCAGGGAAGGCTTTCTTT
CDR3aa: CASSESGKAFF

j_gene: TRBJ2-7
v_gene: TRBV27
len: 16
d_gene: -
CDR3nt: TGTGCCAGCAGTCCTAGCGTCGGGACGTATTCCTACGAGCAGTACTTC
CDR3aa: CASSPSVGTYSYEQYF

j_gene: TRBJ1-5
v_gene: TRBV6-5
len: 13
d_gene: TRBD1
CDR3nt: TGTGCCAGCAGCCCGGACAGGGAACAGCCCCAGCATTTT
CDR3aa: CASSPDREQPQHF

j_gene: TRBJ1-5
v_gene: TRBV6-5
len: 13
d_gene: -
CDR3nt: TGTGCCAGCAGTTACTCGGCCGATCAGCCCCAGCATTTT
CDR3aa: CASSYSADQPQHF

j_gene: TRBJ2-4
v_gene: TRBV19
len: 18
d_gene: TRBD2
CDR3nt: TGTGCCAGTAGTTCCAGCGGGACTAGCGGGGGGGCGAGGAACATTCAGTACTTC
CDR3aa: CASSSSGTSGGARNIQYF

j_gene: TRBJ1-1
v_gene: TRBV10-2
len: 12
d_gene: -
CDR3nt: TGCGCCACCGCACCCGGGAACACTGAAGCTTTCTTT
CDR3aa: CATAPGNTEAFF

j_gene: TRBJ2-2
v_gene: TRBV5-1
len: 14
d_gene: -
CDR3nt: TGCGCCAGCAGCTTGATACAGAACACCGGGGAGCTGTTTTTT
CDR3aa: CASSLIQNTGELFF